This entry is about one TCR beta chain. In this sample, this clone turned up once. Its target antigen remains unknown. The input lacks base qualities; no much larger clone sits a single base away. Taken from cysteine to phenylalanine, the CDR3 has 15 residues. Left in the record is the CDR3 DNA by itself, 45 bases read in frame from the first base. As encoded in the germline V gene, CDR1 is SGHRS while CDR2 is YFSETQ. From V the trimming removes 4 bases and from J it removes 2 bases, while the gene matches leave 8 bases of the junction unaccounted for. This sample was included in a study of T cell responses to AZD1222 COVID-19 vaccine (dated by TCRdb to the early 2020s). Regarding the research as a whole: A total of 240 or so trial participants underwent TCR sequencing, of whom roughly 210 had received two doses of AZD1222 and roughly 26 had received two doses of the MenACWY control vaccine. Trial participants were enrolled into age subgroups of 18-55, 56-69 and 70-plus years, which contained about 150, 27 and 61 TCR-sequenced participants, respectively. Beyond this particular receptor, the publication reports: Participants were mostly white British and included more females than males, and it was suggested by the authors that clonal diversity may have been underestimated. Reportedly, close to half of the unique spike-specific TCRs recognized epitopes lying outside the regions that are mutated in the B.1.351 and B.1.1.7 variants. The vaccine-associated CD4 TCRs covered the entire spike protein, and the dominant responses fell in regions 160-218 and 743-854. A significant rise in spike-specific TCR breadth and depth was observed after two AZD1222 doses relative to day 0 and relative to MenACWY recipients. Because no day 14 peak-response samples were available, repertoires were characterized only after the peak T cell response. The 56-69-year group was small, and its depth increase did not reach significance, likely because of low power. Conclusions about previously exposed vaccinees were limited because only six AZD1222 recipients were SARS-CoV-2 seropositive at baseline.

The CDR3 regions of human TCRbeta chains were analyzed by immunosequencing. In the source study's methods: Repertoire TCRs were matched against a reference library of SARS-CoV-2-specific TCRs generated with the MIRA antigen-specificity platform. Breadth was defined as the fraction of unique TCRs that were SARS-CoV-2-associated. Depth was defined as the fraction of total T cells that were SARS-CoV-2-associated. Using the MIRA data, each spike-specific TCR was mapped to the spike region that the TCR reacts to and placed in a CD4 or CD8 class. Log10-transformed breadth and depth values were compared by one-way ANOVA with Sidak's multiple comparisons tests. TCRdb took over this immuneACCESS table, retaining in-frame rearrangements with V and J assigned. Such tables are incomplete; in checked studies, under half of the missing clones stem from an unresolved V gene, and the remainder is unexplained. V, J and clone size derive from that table, while D and trimming were established from the DNA sequence. The sample contains 65,000 to 100,000 clones, under 95% of them found a single time. In total, the top ten clones hold roughly 8% of the sample.

The time point label, read with the paper, signifies: about 28 days (+/-7) after the second vaccine dose. AZD1222 recipients whose second dose came at about 4 weeks and those whose second dose came at about 12 weeks were combined into one group, since spike-specific TCR depth and breadth did not differ between the two schedules. The vaccinee samples were drawn from two UK trials, COV001 and COV002, one of which was a single-blind randomized controlled phase 2/3 trial testing AZD1222 (ChAdOx1 nCoV-19) in healthy adults. For TCRbeta chain sequencing, PBMC samples from trial participants were taken at day 0 and at day 28 after the second dose.

The TCR originated in an adult who received the AZD1222 COVID-19 vaccine. The specimen comprised peripheral blood, sampled 28 days after the second AZD1222 dose. The V and J genes are TRBV5-1 and TRBJ1-2, and TRBD1 aligns with 7 junction nucleotides. The DNA sequence is as follows: TGCGCCAGCAGCACCTCGGGACAGAAAAACTATGGCTACACCTTC. This translates into CASSTSGQKNYGYTF.